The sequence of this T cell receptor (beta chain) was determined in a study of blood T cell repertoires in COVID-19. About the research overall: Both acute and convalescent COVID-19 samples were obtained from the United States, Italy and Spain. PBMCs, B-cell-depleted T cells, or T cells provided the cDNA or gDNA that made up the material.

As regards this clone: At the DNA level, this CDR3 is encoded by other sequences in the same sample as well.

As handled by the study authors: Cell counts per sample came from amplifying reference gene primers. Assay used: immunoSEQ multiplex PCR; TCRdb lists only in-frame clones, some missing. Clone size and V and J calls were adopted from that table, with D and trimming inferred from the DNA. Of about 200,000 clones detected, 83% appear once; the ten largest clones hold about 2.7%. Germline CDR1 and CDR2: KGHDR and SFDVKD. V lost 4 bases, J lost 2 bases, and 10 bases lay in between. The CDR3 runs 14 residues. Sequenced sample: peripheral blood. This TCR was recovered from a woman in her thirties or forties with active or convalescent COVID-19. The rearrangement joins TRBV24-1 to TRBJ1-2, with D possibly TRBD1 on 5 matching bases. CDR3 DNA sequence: TGTGCCACCAGTGACCCCACAGGAAACTATGGCTACACCTTC. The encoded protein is CATSDPTGNYGYTF.